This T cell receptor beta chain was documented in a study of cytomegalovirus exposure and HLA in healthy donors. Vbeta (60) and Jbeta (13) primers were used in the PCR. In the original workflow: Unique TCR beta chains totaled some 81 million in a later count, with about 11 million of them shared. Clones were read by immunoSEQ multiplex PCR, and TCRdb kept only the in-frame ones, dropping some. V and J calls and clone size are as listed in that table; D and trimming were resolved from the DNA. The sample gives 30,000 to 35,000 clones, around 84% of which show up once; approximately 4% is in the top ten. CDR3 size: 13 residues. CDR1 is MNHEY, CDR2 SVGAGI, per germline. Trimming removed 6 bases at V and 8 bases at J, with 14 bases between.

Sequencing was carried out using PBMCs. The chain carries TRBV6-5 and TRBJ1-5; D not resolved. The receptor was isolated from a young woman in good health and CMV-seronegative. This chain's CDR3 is CASSRGLTEPQHF. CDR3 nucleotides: TGTGCCAGCAGCCGAGGACTGACCGAGCCCCAGCATTTT.